The 7 T cell receptor beta chains below all came from one sample that was sequenced in a study of beta chain features in type 1 diabetes. Antigens of these TCRs are unknown. Findings and caveats of the study: Significant though moderate, a shortening of TCRB CDR3s appeared in all four CD4+ subsets of Type 1 diabetes patients.

Isolated RNA was reverse transcribed in full, so expressed TCRB transcripts were sequenced. The table came from immunoSEQ multiplex PCR; TCRdb's copy has only in-frame clones and leaves some out. Found here are approximately 150,000 clones, approximately 13% of them singletons; the top ten hold under 1.5%. The specimen was central memory CD4+ T cells from blood. These receptors all come from a man younger than 35 with type 1 diabetes.

This clone was recorded a few times. J is TRBJ2-3 and V is TRBV6-6; 7 bases agree with TRBD1. CDR1 is MNHNY and CDR2 is SVGAGI in the germline V gene (reference sequence). The CDR3 runs 15 residues. V lost 5 bases and J lost 2; bases outside the gene matches: 7. The CDR3: CASSPWTGYTDTQYF. The CDR3, as DNA: TGTGCCAGCAGTCCCTGGACAGGCTACACAGATACGCAGTATTTT.

The chain couples TRBV7-2 to TRBJ2-1; TRBD2 aligns across 8 bases. CDR3 size: 14 residues. The germline CDR1 and CDR2 sequences are SGHTA and FQGNSA. V lost 6 bases to trimming and J lost 7 bases; unmatched junction nucleotides: 8. Here the CDR3 DNA reads TGTGCCAGCAGTTTGGGACTAGATGGGAATGAGCAGTTCTTC. As protein: CASSLGLDGNEQFF.

As DNA, the CDR3 is TGTGCCAGCACCCTAGTCCGAGAAGAGCAGTTCTTC. Its protein is CASTLVREEQFF. The V and J genes are TRBV7-9 and TRBJ2-1; no definite D call. CDR1 and CDR2 from the germline V gene are SEHNR and FQNEAQ (reference sequence). V was cut by 7 bases and J by 10 bases, with 14 bases left in between. The CDR3 covers 12 residues.

This chain uses TRBV16 with TRBJ1-4; weak D call: TRBD1 (5 bases). Germline-derived CDR1 and CDR2 are KGHSY and FQNENV. The CDR3 has 13 amino acids. Between the trimmed V and J ends, which lost 5 bases and 6 bases, there was a span of 10 bases. CDR3 nucleotides: TGTGCCAGCAGCTCCGGGACTCATGAAAAACTGTTTTTT. Protein sequence: CASSSGTHEKLFF.

This clone turned up a few times. The chain couples TRBV30 to TRBJ1-4; D is uncertain. V was trimmed by 5 bases and J by 4 bases, leaving 17 bases between them. This CDR3 is 15 amino acids long. CDR1 and CDR2 (germline): GTSNPN, SVGIG (reference sequence). CDR3 nucleotide sequence: TGTGCCTGGGCGACGGCCGTGAGCAATAATGAAAAACTGTTTTTT. It encodes CAWATAVSNNEKLFF.

The rearrangement joins TRBV10-3 to TRBJ2-1, with D possibly TRBD1 on 6 matching bases. V dropped 6 bases and J dropped 4 bases, with 16 bases sitting between them. This CDR3 region has 15 residues. Germline CDR1 and CDR2: ENHRY and SYGVKD. The CDR3 DNA is TGTGCCATCAGGGAGAGGCAGGGGACATACAATGAGCAGTTCTTC. Amino acid sequence: CAIRERQGTYNEQFF.

The chain has TRBV28 and TRBJ2-7; D might be TRBD1 (5 bases). V lost 7 bases and J 3 bases, leaving 10 bases between the germline ends. Germline lookup yields CDR1 MDHEN and CDR2 SYDVKM. The CDR3 runs to 12 residues. CDR3 bases: TGTGCCAGCAAGGGGCCTTACTACGAGCAGTACTTC. It is translated as CASKGPYYEQYF.